This is a list of T cell receptor beta chains from one sample in a study of T cells in Graves' hyperthyroidism and ophthalmopathy. MiXCR was run by TCRdb on the multiplex PCR reads, yielding one entry per CDR3 protein. This table has a few hundred thousand distinct CDR3 sequences, less than 15% appearing once. Material for sequencing was blood. The source is a woman aged 35 to 49 with Graves' hyperthyroidism. CDR3s include the opening cysteine and the closing phenylalanine or tryptophan. A D gene is named only where the DNA matches it firmly. A row's size may be missing; if present it is once, few, many or a size class.

- many TRBJ2-2 TRBV6-2/TRBV6-3 14 CASDPGFNTGELFF TGTGCCTCCGACCCAGGTTTTAACACCGGGGAGCTGTTTTTT
TRBD2 few TRBJ2-3 TRBV9 15 CASSVDSGRSDTQYF TGTGCCAGCAGCGTAGATAGCGGGAGGTCAGATACGCAGTATTTT
TRBD1 - TRBJ1-2 TRBV18 15 CASSPRTGRNSGYTF TGTGCCAGCTCACCTAGGACAGGGCGAAATTCTGGCTACACCTTC
- many TRBJ2-7 TRBV6-6 15 CASSSTTVTRYEQYF TGTGCCAGCAGTTCGACGACAGTTACCCGCTACGAGCAGTACTTC
TRBD2 - TRBJ2-1 TRBV4-1 16 CASSLRTSGKYNEQFF TGCGCCAGCAGCTTGAGGACTAGCGGTAAATACAATGAGCAGTTCTTC
TRBD1 many TRBJ1-1 TRBV30 12 CAATGGSTEAFF TGTGCCGCGACAGGGGGGAGCACTGAAGCTTTCTTT
- - TRBJ1-2 TRBV5-8 14 CASSLWLSDYGYTF TGTGCCAGCAGCTTGTGGCTCTCAGACTATGGCTACACCTTC
- many TRBJ2-4 TRBV28 13 CASSLGLENIQYF TGTGCCAGCAGTTTAGGTTTGGAAAACATTCAGTACTTC
- many TRBJ2-1 TRBV5-1 14 CASSGAGTYNEQFF TGCGCCAGCAGCGGGGCCGGCACCTACAATGAGCAGTTCTTC
TRBD2 many TRBJ2-1 TRBV28 15 CASSSTGLATNEQFF TGTGCCAGCAGTTCCACGGGACTAGCGACCAATGAGCAGTTCTTC
TRBD2 - TRBJ2-1 TRBV25-1 15 CASGSSGMSYNEQFF TGTGCCAGCGGGAGTAGCGGGATGTCCTACAATGAGCAGTTCTTC
TRBD1 - TRBJ1-5 TRBV28 16 CASSFTGGSSNQPQHF TGTGCCAGCAGTTTCACAGGGGGCTCAAGCAATCAGCCCCAGCATTTT
- - TRBJ2-3 TRBV6-1 13 CASSGYSYDTQYF TGTGCCAGCAGTGGGTACAGCTATGATACGCAGTATTTT
TRBD1 many TRBJ2-7 TRBV2 15 CASSDVGQGIYEQYF TGTGCCAGCAGTGATGTGGGACAGGGTATCTACGAGCAGTACTTC
TRBD2 - TRBJ2-1 TRBV29-1 15 CSVRRRGDSYNEQFF TGCAGCGTTAGGAGACGGGGGGATTCCTACAATGAGCAGTTCTTC
TRBD2 many TRBJ2-7 TRBV20-1 15 CSARGTSGQTYEQYF TGCAGTGCTAGGGGGACTAGCGGGCAGACCTACGAGCAGTACTTC
TRBD1 few TRBJ1-2 TRBV2 13 CATFRTGSYGYTF TGTGCCACCTTTAGGACAGGGTCTTATGGCTACACCTTC
TRBD1 many TRBJ2-7 TRBV5-1 16 CASSPDPGTGAYEQYF TGCGCCAGCAGCCCGGACCCCGGGACAGGGGCCTACGAGCAGTACTTC
- many TRBJ1-5 TRBV28 16 CASSPGDLFSNQPQHF TGTGCCAGCAGTCCAGGGGACCTCTTTTCAAATCAGCCCCAGCATTTT
TRBD1 - TRBJ1-6 TRBV9 16 CASSGDLGQGNSPLHF TGTGCCAGCAGCGGGGACTTGGGACAGGGGAATTCACCCCTCCACTTT
TRBD2 many TRBJ2-3 TRBV20-1 15 CSAGTGTSVTDTQYF TGCAGTGCCGGAACCGGGACTAGCGTCACAGATACGCAGTATTTT
- few TRBJ2-7 TRBV20-1 13 CSAMDSALYEQYF TGCAGTGCTATGGATAGCGCATTATACGAGCAGTACTTC
- many TRBJ1-1 TRBV7-8 15 CASSLDGAFLSGAFF TGTGCCAGCAGCTTAGACGGCGCCTTCCTTTCCGGGGCTTTCTTT
TRBD2 many TRBJ2-5 TRBV5-1 16 CASSQRAGVPQETQYF TGCGCCAGCAGCCAACGAGCGGGAGTTCCTCAAGAGACCCAGTACTTC
- - TRBJ2-2 TRBV7-9 15 CAIQSLGFNTGELFF TGTGCCATCCAATCGCTAGGCTTTAACACCGGGGAGCTGTTTTTT
- many TRBJ1-1 TRBV6-1 14 CASSEVTVNTEAFF TGTGCCAGCAGTGAAGTGACTGTGAACACTGAAGCTTTCTTT
TRBD2 many TRBJ2-7 TRBV7-3 17 CASSARGAGGNSYEQYF TGTGCCAGCAGCGCCCGGGGGGCGGGAGGGAACTCCTACGAGCAGTACTTC
TRBD2 - TRBJ2-3 TRBV4-1 19 CASSQDPLWEGKDTDTQYF TGCGCCAGCAGCCAAGACCCCCTGTGGGAGGGAAAGGACACAGATACGCAGTATTTT
- many TRBJ2-5 TRBV2 14 CASLYGGLQETQYF TGTGCCAGCTTATATGGGGGGTTGCAAGAGACCCAGTACTTC
TRBD2 many TRBJ2-3 TRBV7-2 17 CASSPGTSGTYTDTQYF TGTGCCAGCAGCCCCGGGACTAGCGGGACCTACACAGATACGCAGTATTTT
TRBD1 few TRBJ1-2 TRBV9 15 CASSPRTGFNYGYTF TGTGCCAGCAGCCCACGGACAGGGTTTAACTATGGCTACACCTTC
TRBD1 few TRBJ1-2 TRBV19 15 CASTRMGTGFYGYTF TGTGCCAGTACCCGTATGGGGACAGGGTTCTATGGCTACACCTTC
- many TRBJ2-2 TRBV2 12 CASRLDYGELFF TGTGCCAGCAGGCTTGATTACGGGGAGCTGTTTTTT
- many TRBJ2-5 TRBV7-8 14 CASSPARASETQYF TGTGCCAGCAGCCCCGCTAGGGCGTCAGAGACCCAGTACTTC
- many TRBJ2-1 TRBV2 13 CASSEIGDGEQFF TGTGCCAGCAGTGAAATAGGGGATGGGGAGCAGTTCTTC
TRBD1 many TRBJ1-6 TRBV2 17 CASSAITGGEYNSPLHF TGTGCCAGCAGCGCTATCACAGGGGGCGAATATAATTCACCCCTCCACTTT
TRBD2 many TRBJ2-1 TRBV28 16 CASSLSGLADKNEQFF TGTGCCAGCAGTTTATCCGGACTAGCGGATAAAAATGAGCAGTTCTTC
- - TRBJ2-2 TRBV28 16 CASSLLVTANTGELFF TGTGCCAGCAGTTTATTGGTTACTGCGAACACCGGGGAGCTGTTTTTT
- many TRBJ2-5 TRBV7-3 12 CASRSSDETQYF TGTGCCAGCAGGTCTTCGGACGAGACCCAGTACTTC
- few TRBJ2-3 TRBV24-1 14 CATSDLKGTDTQYF TGTGCCACCAGTGATTTGAAGGGCACAGATACGCAGTATTTT
TRBD1 many TRBJ2-7 TRBV20-1 13 CSARTTGSYEQYF TGCAGTGCTAGAACGACAGGGAGCTACGAGCAGTACTTC
- - TRBJ2-1 TRBV20-1 20 CALFHGGLSSGKRLNHEQFF TGCGCCCTCTTTCATGGAGGCTTGTCGAGTGGGAAGCGGTTAAATCATGAGCAGTTCTTC
- few TRBJ1-3 TRBV28 16 CASRRAFTKSGNTIYF TGTGCCAGCAGACGGGCCTTCACCAAATCTGGAAACACCATATATTTT
- many TRBJ2-3 TRBV12-3/TRBV12-4 16 CASRPFDSSLTDTQYF TGTGCCAGCAGGCCATTTGACAGTTCCTTAACAGATACGCAGTATTTT
- many TRBJ2-2 TRBV5-1 16 CASSLSGYRGTGELFF TGCGCCAGCAGCTTGAGCGGGTATCGGGGCACCGGGGAGCTGTTTTTT
TRBD1 many TRBJ2-7 TRBV4-1 12 CASSFQGAEQYF TGCGCCAGCAGCTTCCAGGGGGCCGAGCAGTACTTC
TRBD1 - TRBJ1-2 TRBV7-8 21 CASSQDRSGQGENLAYYGYTF TGTGCCAGCAGCCAAGATAGGAGCGGACAGGGGGAAAACCTTGCGTACTATGGCTACACCTTC
- many TRBJ1-5 TRBV3-1 15 CASSYGTDHNQPQHF TGTGCCAGCAGCTATGGGACGGACCACAATCAGCCCCAGCATTTT
- many TRBJ2-2 TRBV20-1 16 CSARVWGLGNTGELFF TGCAGTGCTAGAGTTTGGGGTTTGGGGAACACCGGGGAGCTGTTTTTT
- many TRBJ2-6 TRBV6-5 17 CASSYLYSSSGANVLTF TGTGCCAGCAGTTACCTCTACAGCTCCTCTGGGGCCAACGTCCTGACTTTC